Below, 7 T cell receptor beta chains from the same sample are listed, as sequenced in a study of shared clonotypes between healthy human individuals. Here immunoSEQ multiplex PCR was the method, and the copy in TCRdb shows in-frame clones only, minus some. The table has approximately 1.1 million clones, roughly 74% seen once. Sequenced sample: memory CD4+ T cells from PBMCs. The subset is: CD45RA-negative fraction. All receptors come from a man younger than 35 in good health. Some clones in this sample may be carry-over from other donors' samples.

Comment on this clone: Because the CDR3's place on the DNA is in doubt, the DNA is left out and the CDR3 is given as listed by TCRdb. The chain couples TRBV27 to TRBJ2-5; the D call of TRBD2 is as the table states it, not checked on the DNA. The CDR3 has 15 residues if both end residues are counted. The germline V gene has CDR1 MNHEY and CDR2 SMNVEV (reference sequence). This chain's CDR3 is CASTSGLAGAETQYF.

This chain connects TRBV30 to TRBJ1-6; no clear D. The CDR3 is made up of 13 amino acids. The V and J ends lost 5 bases and 8 bases respectively, with 13 bases between them. In germline, CDR1 is GTSNPN, CDR2 SVGIG (reference sequence). The CDR3 here is CAWEVAGYSPLHF. CDR3 sequence (DNA): TGTGCCTGGGAGGTGGCGGGGTATTCACCCCTCCACTTT.

This clone has just a few counts. The CDR3 DNA is TGTGCCAGCAGCCTGACTGCGGGTTCTTCCTACGAGCAGTACTTC. Translation gives CASSLTAGSSYEQYF. This chain links TRBV7-8 with TRBJ2-7, with D possibly being TRBD2 (5 bases). Germline CDR1 reads SGHVS; CDR2 reads FQNEAQ. This CDR3 has 15 amino acids. Trimming took 5 bases from V and 1 from J, leaving 15 bases between them.

There are a few counts of this clone. V and J are TRBV6-1 and TRBJ2-6; a possible D gene is TRBD1 (6 bases). Germline V CDR1 and CDR2: MNHNS, SASEGT. V was pared by 5 bases and J by 2 bases, with 10 bases between. The CDR3 runs to 15 residues. In DNA form, the CDR3 reads TGTGCCAGCAGTAACAGGGTGACTGGGGCCAACGTCCTGACTTTC. Protein product: CASSNRVTGANVLTF.

The CDR3 coding sequence is TGTGCCAGCAGCCTGATCCGAGACCCCGGGACTAGCGGGCTCAGCTCCTACAATGAGCAGTTCTTC. Its translation: CASSLIRDPGTSGLSSYNEQFF. The chain joins TRBV13 to TRBJ2-1; TRBD2 agrees at 12 bases. The trim removed 5 bases at V and 0 bases at J, leaving 20 bases unmatched. Germline V gives CDR1 PRHDT, CDR2 FYEKMQ (reference sequence). This CDR3 is built from 22 residues.

This chain uses TRBV9 with TRBJ2-3, with 11 bases matching TRBD2. Germline V CDR1 and CDR2: SGDLS, YYNGEE. CDR3 length equals 16 residues. Unmatched junction bases numbered 8, after V lost 4 bases and J lost 4 bases. In nucleotides, the CDR3 is TGTGCCAGCAGCCTGGGACTAGCGGAGACTTCAGATACGCAGTATTTT. Translating it yields CASSLGLAETSDTQYF.

This sequence joins TRBV10-3 and TRBJ2-7, with unresolved D. Trimming removed 8 bases from V and 0 bases from J, with 14 bases in between. This CDR3 comprises 14 residues. Germline CDR1 ENHRY, CDR2 SYGVKD. This CDR3 reads CAIQVSPNSYEQYF. The DNA for the CDR3 is TGTGCCATCCAAGTTTCGCCGAACTCCTACGAGCAGTACTTC.